This passage covers 27 T cell receptor beta chains from one sample sequenced in a study of glioma-infiltrating T cells. The iRepertoire nested amplicon-rescue multiplex PCR amplified TCR alpha and beta CDR3s from RNA. Each CDR3 protein gets one entry after TCRdb re-called the multiplex PCR reads with MiXCR. The table has fewer than 500,000 distinct CDR3 sequences, 41% seen once. The specimen was glioma tissue, nonneoplastic brain tissue, or PBMCs (not recorded which). These receptors were collected from a human donor with low-grade glioma or glioblastoma, undergoing nonglioma brain surgery, or in good health (not recorded which).

Note on this clonotype: This sequence may be a read error, since a much larger clone differs from it by one base. The chain employs TRBV28 and TRBJ2-1, with 14 bases lining up with TRBD2. CDR3 length equals 17 residues. The germline CDR1 and CDR2 sequences are MDHEN and SYDVKM. V lost 11 bases to trimming and J lost 3 bases; unmatched junction nucleotides: 12. In DNA form, the CDR3 reads TGTGCCGTCGGGACTAGCGGGAGAAAAGGATACTACAATGAGCAGTTCTTC. It specifies CAVGTSGRKGYYNEQFF.

In regard to this clonotype: A much bigger clone sits one base away, suggesting this may be a read error. This sequence joins TRBV6-2 or TRBV6-3 and TRBJ2-3; possibly TRBD2 for D (6 bases). Germline values: CDR1 MNHEY, CDR2 SVGEGT. The CDR3 is 13 amino acids. DNA for the CDR3: TGTGACAGCAACCGACTAGGGGCAGATACGCAGTATTTT. It specifies CDSNRLGADTQYF.

The V gene is TRBV4-3, the J gene TRBJ2-7; unclear D gene. Germline V lookup: CDR1 LGHNA, CDR2 YSLEER. The CDR3 extends over 13 amino acids. Trimming removed 0 bases at V and 3 bases at J, with 6 bases between. CDR3 residues: CASSQDIRYEQYF. In DNA, the CDR3 is TGCGCCAGCAGCCAAGATATACGCTACGAGCAGTACTTC.

Worth noting for this clonotype: A clone one base away is much larger, so this may be a read error. V gene TRBV7-3 combines with J gene TRBJ2-2, with D perhaps given as TRBD1 or TRBD2 (5 bases each). Germline V gene data show CDR1 as SGHTA and CDR2 as FQGTGA. This CDR3 has 14 amino acids. The CDR3 loop reads CASSFDRFTGELLF. The CDR3 DNA sequence: TGTGCCAGCAGCTTCGACAGATTCACCGGGGAGCTGCTTTTT. Using reference TRBV7-3 and TRBJ2-2 for the parts outside the CDR3, the full variable domain is GAGVSQTPSNKVTEKGKYVELRCDPISGHTALYWYRQSLGQGPEFLIYFQGTGAADDSGLPNDRFFAVRPEGSVSTLKIQRTERGDSAVYLCASSFDRFTGELLFGEGSRLTVL.

This clonotype was seen only a few times. The V and J genes are TRBV28 and TRBJ1-4; D is unresolved. From germline, CDR1 is MDHEN and CDR2 SYDVKM. Trimming left V 3 bases short and J 8 bases short, with 10 bases between. This CDR3 has 13 amino acids. CDR3 nucleotides: TGTGCCAGCAGTTTTAACCCCTGGGAAAAACTGTTTTTT. This gives the protein CASSFNPWEKLFF. Drawing the rest from reference TRBV28 and TRBJ1-4, the complete variable domain is DVKVTQSSRYLVKRTGEKVFLECVQDMDHENMFWYRQDPGLGLRLIYFSYDVKMKEKGDIPEGYSVSREKKERFSLILESASTNQTSMYLCASSFNPWEKLFFGSGTQLSVL.

As concerns this clonotype: A much larger clone sits a single nucleotide away, making a read error possible. V and J are TRBV20-1 and TRBJ1-2; D call uncertain. Trimming took off 3 bases at V and 1 base at J, with 9 bases between the two ends. CDR1 DFQATT and CDR2 SNEGSKA come from the germline V gene (reference sequence). The CDR3 consists of 13 residues. Here the CDR3 DNA reads TGCAGTGCTAGTTCGACCCTTAACTATGGCTACACCTTC. It encodes CSASSTLNYGYTF.

Regarding this clonotype: Germline is not matched at one junction end, which may reflect a read error. The CDR3 bases are TGTGCCAGCAGACCGGGGGACAGCTCCTGCAATGAGCAGTTCTTC. Its translation is CASRPGDSSCNEQFF. The gene calls are TRBV28 and TRBJ2-1, with a possible D match to TRBD1 (7 bases). Looked up from germline, CDR1 is MDHEN and CDR2 is SYDVKM. CDR3 length: 15 residues.

The chain uses TRBV6-1 and TRBJ2-7, with D perhaps given as TRBD1 or TRBD2 (5 bases each). Germline-derived CDR1 and CDR2 are MNHNS and SASEGT. The CDR3 is 15 residues long. V shed 1 base and J shed 2 bases, with 12 bases lying between them. For the CDR3, the DNA is TGTGCCAGCAGTGAAGGGGGGAGAGACACCTACGAGCAGTACTTC. Protein product: CASSEGGRDTYEQYF.

This clonotype was counted only a few times. The chain joins TRBV28 to TRBJ1-5; D unresolved. Germline CDR1 MDHEN, CDR2 SYDVKM. V dropped 5 bases and J dropped 3 bases, with 17 bases sitting between them. The CDR3 is made up of 16 amino acids. CDR3 in amino acids: CASSPPPVPNNQPQHF. CDR3 sequence (DNA): TGTGCCAGCAGTCCCCCCCCTGTCCCTAACAATCAGCCCCAGCATTTT. The variable domain in full, with the rest retrieved from reference TRBV28 and TRBJ1-5, is DVKVTQSSRYLVKRTGEKVFLECVQDMDHENMFWYRQDPGLGLRLIYFSYDVKMKEKGDIPEGYSVSREKKERFSLILESASTNQTSMYLCASSPPPVPNNQPQHFGDGTRLSIL.

The chain uses TRBV20-1 and TRBJ1-5; D unclear. This CDR3 is 12 amino acids long. Between the trimmed V and J ends, which lost 0 bases and 8 bases, there was a span of 8 bases. The germline V gene has CDR1 DFQATT and CDR2 SNEGSKA (reference sequence). CDR3 DNA sequence: TGCAGTGCTAGAGATGGGTGGGAGCCCCAGCATTTT. Amino acid sequence: CSARDGWEPQHF.

In this sample, this clonotype turned up many times. The CDR3 region is CASRAGTGLLNTEAFF. The CDR3 DNA reads TGTGCCAGCAGAGCCGGGACAGGGCTATTGAACACTGAAGCTTTCTTT. V gene TRBV27 combines with J gene TRBJ1-1; 9 bases line up with TRBD1. V dropped 6 bases and J dropped 0; count of bases not matched to a gene: 8. The CDR3 contains 16 residues. Germline-derived CDR1 and CDR2 are MNHEY and SMNVEV (reference sequence).

Of note for this clonotype: A read error may explain this, as a much larger clone is one base away. The chain uses TRBV25-1 and TRBJ2-1, with D unclear. The CDR3 runs 12 residues. Germline V lookup: CDR1 MGHDK, CDR2 SYGVNS. The CDR3 DNA is TGTGCCAGCAGTCAACGGAACAATCAGCAGTTCTTC. Its translation: CASSQRNNQQFF.

The V and J genes are TRBV7-2 and TRBJ2-7; the D is unclear. Germline-derived CDR1 and CDR2 are SGHTA and FQGNSA. This CDR3 spans 13 amino acids. V was pared by 1 base and J by 3 bases, with 7 bases between. The CDR3 is CASSLDQLYEQYF. The CDR3 bases are TGTGCCAGCAGCTTAGACCAGCTCTACGAGCAGTACTTC. Drawing the rest from reference TRBV7-2 and TRBJ2-7, the complete variable domain is GAGVSQSPSNKVTEKGKDVELRCDPISGHTALYWYRQSLGQGLEFLIYFQGNSAPDKSGLPSDRFSAERTGGSVSTLTIQRTQQEDSAVYLCASSLDQLYEQYFGPGTRLTVT.

This clonotype was seen ten or more times. This chain joins TRBV25-1 and TRBJ1-3; TRBD1 might be the D (6 bases). Germline CDR1 and CDR2: MGHDK and SYGVNS. This CDR3 contains 15 residues. Between the trimmed V and J ends, which lost 7 bases and 1 base, there was a span of 14 bases. Written as DNA, the CDR3 is TGTGCCAGCACCCCGGGGGGCAGATCTGGAAACACCATATATTTT. This gives the protein CASTPGGRSGNTIYF.

The CDR3 loop reads CAITAAPSGNTIYF. The CDR3 DNA reads TGTGCCATCACCGCGGCCCCATCTGGAAACACCATATATTTT. The chain employs TRBV10-3 and TRBJ1-3; no definite D call. The CDR3 runs to 14 residues. V lost 7 bases and J lost 1, with 11 bases in between. Germline loops: CDR1 ENHRY, CDR2 SYGVKD.

This clonotype appeared once. This chain links TRBV7-3 with TRBJ2-3; 7 bases agree with TRBD2. Trimming removed 5 bases from V and 1 base from J; junction bases left unmatched: 6. The CDR3 is made up of 15 amino acids. Germline CDR1 SGHTA, CDR2 FQGTGA. CDR3 coding DNA: TGTGCCAGCAGCCCAGCGGGGTGGGGCACAGATACGCAGTATTTT. Protein: CASSPAGWGTDTQYF.

The rearrangement uses TRBV7-3 and TRBJ2-1, with TRBD1 identical over 11 bases. With V trimmed by 5 bases and J by 3 bases, 3 bases remained unmatched. Germline V gene sequence: CDR1 SGHTA, CDR2 FQGTGA. The CDR3 loop spans 15 amino acids. The CDR3, as DNA: TGTGCCAGCAGCCCGGACAGGGGGCTCTACAATGAGCAGTTCTTC. Translated, it gives CASSPDRGLYNEQFF.

This clonotype was observed a few times. V and J are TRBV4-1 and TRBJ1-2, with 8 bases aligning to TRBD1. Germline trimming cut 4 bases from V and 6 bases from J; bases unmatched to any gene: 7. Germline CDR1 is MGHRA and CDR2 is YSYEKL. The CDR3 contains 14 residues. The CDR3: CASSPEPGGDGYTF. In DNA, the CDR3 is TGCGCCAGCAGCCCCGAACCAGGGGGCGATGGCTACACCTTC.

This clonotype was seen many times. V is TRBV6-2 or TRBV6-3 and J is TRBJ2-4; 11 bases agree with TRBD2. The CDR3 consists of 14 residues. V gave up 11 bases and J gave up 6 bases; unmatched junction bases: 9. CDR1 is MNHEY and CDR2 is SVGEGT in the germline V gene. CDR3 amino acids: CACRLAGGGNIQYF. The CDR3 DNA reads as TGTGCCTGCCGTCTAGCGGGAGGAGGAAACATTCAGTACTTC.

Ten or more counts support this clonotype. Here the CDR3 DNA reads TGTGCCAGCAGCCAGGACATTACCACCGGGGAGCTGTTTTTT. It yields the protein CASSQDITTGELFF. The chain employs TRBV4-2 and TRBJ2-2; D is possibly TRBD1 (5 bases). Trimming pared 3 bases from V and 4 bases from J, leaving 9 bases between. This CDR3 has 14 amino acids. Per the germline V gene, CDR1 is LGHNA and CDR2 is YNFKEQ.

This clonotype was observed at least ten times. The V and J genes are TRBV6-1 and TRBJ2-1; D unclear. The V end lost 6 bases, the J end lost 0 bases, and 6 bases lay between the germline ends. Germline V gene sequence: CDR1 MNHNS, CDR2 SASEGT. The CDR3 spans 13 residues. The CDR3 DNA reads TGTGCCAGCAGAAAGAGCTCCTACAATGAGCAGTTCTTC. Translation gives CASRKSSYNEQFF.

Concerning this clonotype itself: This sequence may be a read error, since a much larger clone differs from it by one base. The gene calls are TRBV27 and TRBJ2-7; 7 nucleotides align to TRBD1. The junction had 7 bases not matched to a gene; V was cut back by 7 bases and J by 4 bases. The germline V gene encodes CDR1 MNHEY and CDR2 SMNVEV (reference sequence). This CDR3 is built from 13 residues. Written as DNA, the CDR3 is TGTGCCAGCAAGAACAGGGGAGTGTACGAGCAGTACTTC. Amino acids: CASKNRGVYEQYF.

At least ten counts were recorded for this clonotype. The chain couples TRBV27 to TRBJ2-7; 10 bases are shared with TRBD2. Germline loops: CDR1 MNHEY, CDR2 SMNVEV (reference sequence). The J segment lost 0 bases and the V segment lost 6 bases, leaving 2 bases of the junction unmatched. The CDR3 has 14 residues. CDR3 nucleotide sequence: TGTGCCAGCAGGCGGACTAGCGGCTCCTACGAGCAGTACTTC. Protein sequence: CASRRTSGSYEQYF.

V gene TRBV6-2 or TRBV6-3 combines with J gene TRBJ2-7, with D uncertain. Trimming removed 2 bases at V and 8 bases at J, with 13 bases between. CDR1 MNHEY and CDR2 SVGEGT come from the germline V gene. This CDR3 is built from 13 residues. The chain's CDR3 is CASSYVGPEQQYF. CDR3 nucleotide sequence: TGTGCCAGCAGTTACGTTGGGCCCGAACAGCAGTACTTC.

About this clonotype itself: Mismatch with germline at one junction end may stem from a read error. The J gene is TRBJ2-6, the V gene TRBV4-1; 7 nucleotides match TRBD1. The CDR3 has 15 amino acids. Germline V gene sequence: CDR1 MGHRA, CDR2 YSYEKL. CDR3 in DNA: TGCGTCAGCAGCCAAGGGACAGATGGGGCCAACGTCCTGACTTTC. Translated: CVSSQGTDGANVLTF.

Only a few counts were recorded for this clonotype. The chain recombines TRBV20-1 with TRBJ2-2, with D unresolved. This CDR3 is built from 12 residues. V was trimmed by 3 bases and J by 5 bases, leaving 7 bases between them. CDR1 and CDR2 from the germline V gene are DFQATT and SNEGSKA (reference sequence). The CDR3 reads CSASWGTGELFF. CDR3 in DNA: TGCAGTGCTAGTTGGGGAACCGGGGAGCTGTTTTTT.

The V and J genes are TRBV28 and TRBJ2-3; D possibly corresponds to TRBD1 (6 bases). The V gene lost 1 base and the J gene lost 3 bases, with 11 bases spanning the gap. The length of the CDR3 is 15 residues. CDR1 MDHEN and CDR2 SYDVKM come from the germline V gene. CDR3 region: CASSLYSRGTDTQYF. The DNA of the CDR3 is TGTGCCAGCAGTTTATACTCGAGGGGGACAGATACGCAGTATTTT.